This entry features one TCR beta chain sequence. J gave up 5 bases and V 7 bases, and 11 bases lay outside the gene matches. Germline V gene sequence: CDR1 LGHNT, CDR2 FRNRAP. The length of the CDR3 is 16 residues. These data originate in a study of CD8+ T cells in alopecia areata. About the research overall: Treated patients were scored for severity by percent of scalp affected.

Specified treatment: oral pan-JAK inhibitor, 5-10 mg twice daily. Both peripheral blood and punch biopsies of lesional scalp skin were obtained from patients who had alopecia areata. Sorting of PBMCs yielded the CD4+ and CD8+ T cells. The sequencing template was cDNA reverse transcribed from extracted RNA. The method was immunoSEQ multiplex PCR; TCRdb's version includes in-frame clones alone and lacks a portion of them. The sample consists of about 160,000 clones, just over 65% of them appearing once. The source was CD4+ T cells sorted from blood, collected at week 4, from a patient treated with tofacitinib. This sequence was found in a human donor with alopecia areata. J is TRBJ2-1 and V is TRBV12-5, with 10 bases fitting TRBD1. The CDR3 here is CASALRPGQGNNEQFF. The CDR3, as DNA: TGTGCTAGTGCCCTGAGACCGGGACAGGGGAACAATGAGCAGTTCTTC.